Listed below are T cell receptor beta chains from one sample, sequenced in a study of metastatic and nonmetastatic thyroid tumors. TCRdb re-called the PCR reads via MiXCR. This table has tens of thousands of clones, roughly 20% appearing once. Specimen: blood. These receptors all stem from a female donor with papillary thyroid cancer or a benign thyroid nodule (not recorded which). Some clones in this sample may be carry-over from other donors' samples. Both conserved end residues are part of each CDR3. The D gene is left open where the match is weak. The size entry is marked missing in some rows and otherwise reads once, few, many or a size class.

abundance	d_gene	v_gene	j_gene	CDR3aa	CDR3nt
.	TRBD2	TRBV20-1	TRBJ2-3	CSARELAGGDTQYF	TGCAGTGCTAGAGAGCTAGCGGGAGGTGATACGCAGTATTTT
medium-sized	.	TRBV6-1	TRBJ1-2	CASSEAGQSNYGYTF	TGTGCCAGCAGTGAAGCAGGTCAGAGCAACTATGGCTACACCTTC
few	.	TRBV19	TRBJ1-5	CASAPSGGGQPQHF	TGTGCCAGTGCCCCCTCGGGGGGCGGACAGCCCCAGCATTTT
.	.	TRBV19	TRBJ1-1	CASSMREGMNTESSF	TGTGCCAGTAGTATGAGAGAAGGAATGAACACTGAATCTTCCTTT
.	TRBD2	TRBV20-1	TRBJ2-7	CSARPTSGSFYEQYF	TGCAGTGCTCGACCTACTAGCGGGAGTTTCTACGAGCAGTACTTC
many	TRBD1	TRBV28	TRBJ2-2	CASSLMGTENTGELFF	TGTGCCAGCAGTTTAATGGGGACAGAGAACACCGGGGAGCTGTTTTTT
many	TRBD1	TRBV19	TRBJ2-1	CASRRNRGRDNEQFF	TGTGCCAGTAGGAGAAACAGGGGGCGCGACAATGAGCAGTTCTTC
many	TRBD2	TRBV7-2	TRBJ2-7	CASSSGLSYEQYF	TGTGCCAGCAGCTCGGGACTATCCTACGAGCAGTACTTC
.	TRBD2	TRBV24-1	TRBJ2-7	CATSPGLSGGYEQYF	TGTGCCACCAGTCCGGGACTATCGGGTGGCTACGAGCAGTACTTC
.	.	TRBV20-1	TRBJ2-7	CSARGIEGYTGWYEQYF	TGCAGTGCTAGAGGAATAGAGGGGTACACGGGGTGGTACGAGCAGTACTTC
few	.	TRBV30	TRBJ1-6	CAWSRGVSSYNSPLHF	TGTGCCTGGAGTCGGGGCGTAAGCTCCTATAATTCACCCCTCCACTTT
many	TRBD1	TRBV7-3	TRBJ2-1	CASSQQGVYNEQFF	TGTGCCAGCAGCCAACAGGGGGTCTACAATGAGCAGTTCTTC
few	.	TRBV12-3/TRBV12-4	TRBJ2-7	CASSLQVPYEQYF	TGTGCCAGCAGTTTACAGGTACCCTACGAGCAGTACTTC
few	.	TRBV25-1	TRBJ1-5	CASSEIVGNQPQHF	TGTGCCAGCAGTGAAATTGTGGGGAATCAGCCCCAACATTTT
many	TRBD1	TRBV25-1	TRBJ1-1	CAAGGQGARAFF	TGTGCTGCGGGGGGGCAGGGGGCTAGGGCTTTCTTT
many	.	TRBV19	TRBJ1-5	CASSIPSAGSPQHF	TGTGCCAGTAGTATCCCCTCGGCTGGATCGCCCCAGCATTTT
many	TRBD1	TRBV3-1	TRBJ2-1	CASSPTGGGYNEQFF	TGTGCCAGCAGCCCAACAGGGGGAGGATACAATGAGCAGTTCTTC
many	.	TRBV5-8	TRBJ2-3	CASSLGGSATQYF	TGTGCCAGCAGCTTGGGTGGGTCAGCTACGCAGTATTTT
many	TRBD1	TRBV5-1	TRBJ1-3	CASSKDRGPGNTIYF	TGCGCCAGCAGCAAGGACAGGGGGCCTGGAAACACCATATATTTT
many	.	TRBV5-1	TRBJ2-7	CASSPVGTLPYEQYF	TGCGCCAGCAGCCCGGTGGGTACACTACCCTACGAGCAGTACTTC
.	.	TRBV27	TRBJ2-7	CATASAGTKLGRGYEQYF	TGTGCCACCGCTTCTGCTGGGACAAAATTAGGGAGGGGTTACGAGCAGTACTTC
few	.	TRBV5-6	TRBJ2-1	CASSLDRSRGEQFF	TGTGCCAGCAGCTTGGATCGGAGCCGGGGTGAGCAGTTCTTC
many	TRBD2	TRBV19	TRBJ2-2	CASTPLAGDTGELFF	TGTGCCAGTACCCCCCTAGCGGGGGACACCGGGGAGCTGTTTTTT
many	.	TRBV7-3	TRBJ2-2	CASSLNPGSNTGELFF	TGTGCCAGCAGCTTAAATCCTGGGTCGAACACCGGGGAGCTGTTTTTT
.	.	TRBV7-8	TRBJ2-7	CASSSTGREYEQYF	TGTGCCAGCAGTTCGACAGGGCGGGAATACGAGCAGTACTTC
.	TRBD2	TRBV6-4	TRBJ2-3	CAISYSAAGEVDTQYF	TGTGCCATCAGTTACTCAGCGGCGGGAGAGGTAGATACGCAGTATTTT
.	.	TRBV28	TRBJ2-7	CASSFSLAGLSYEQYF	TGTGCCAGCAGTTTTAGCCTAGCTGGGCTTTCCTACGAGCAGTACTTC
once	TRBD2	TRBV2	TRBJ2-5	CASMRGGGRETQYF	TGTGCCAGCATGCGGGGGGGGGGTCGGGAGACCCAGTACTTC
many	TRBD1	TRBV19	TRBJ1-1	CASGPGGGLNTEAFF	TGTGCCAGTGGACCAGGGGGGGGTCTGAACACTGAAGCTTTCTTT
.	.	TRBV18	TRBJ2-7	CASSPLIWSSYEQYF	TGTGCCAGCTCACCACTTATCTGGAGCTCCTACGAGCAGTACTTC
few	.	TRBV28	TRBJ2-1	CASTPSVSSIEQFF	TGTGCCAGCACCCCTAGCGTGAGTAGTATAGAGCAGTTCTTC
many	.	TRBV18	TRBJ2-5	CASSPLRAEETQYF	TGTGCCAGCTCACCCTTACGGGCAGAAGAGACCCAGTACTTC
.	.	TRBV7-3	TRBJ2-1	CASSLSKDGQGEQFF	TGTGCCAGCAGCTTATCTAAGGACGGTCAGGGCGAGCAGTTCTTC
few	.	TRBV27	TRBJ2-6	CSSRDLGANVLTF	TGTTCCAGCAGGGACCTCGGTGCCAACGTCCTGACTTTC
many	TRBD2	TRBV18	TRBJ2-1	CASSPGLGANEQFF	TGTGCCAGCTCACCGGGACTAGGGGCCAATGAGCAGTTCTTC
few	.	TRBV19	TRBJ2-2	CATLWGGDTGELFF	TGTGCCACACTGTGGGGGGGCGACACCGGGGAGCTGTTTTTT
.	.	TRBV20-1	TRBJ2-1	CSARGIGKGIDEQFF	TGCAGTGCTAGGGGTATCGGGAAGGGGATCGATGAGCAGTTCTTC
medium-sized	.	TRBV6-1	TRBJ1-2	CASSRGAGYGYTF	TGTGCCAGCAGTAGGGGGGCAGGGTATGGCTACACCTTC
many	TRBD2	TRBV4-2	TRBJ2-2	CASSFRSGSGTGELFF	TGTGCCAGCAGCTTCCGTAGCGGGAGTGGCACCGGGGAGCTGTTTTTT
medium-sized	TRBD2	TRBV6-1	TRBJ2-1	CASSEESSGYNEQFF	TGTGCCAGCAGTGAAGAGTCTAGCGGATACAATGAGCAGTTCTTC
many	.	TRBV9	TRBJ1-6	CASSVNVNSPLHF	TGTGCCAGCAGCGTAAACGTAAATTCACCCCTCCACTTT
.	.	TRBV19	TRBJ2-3	CASGPVAGLTYTQYF	TGTGCCAGTGGCCCGGTGGCGGGGCTCACATATACGCAGTATTTT
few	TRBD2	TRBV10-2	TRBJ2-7	CASSESKASGSYEQYF	TGCGCCAGCAGTGAGTCGAAGGCTAGCGGGAGTTACGAGCAGTACTTC
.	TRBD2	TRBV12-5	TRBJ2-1	CASGFGTSGSSYNEQFF	TGTGCTAGTGGTTTCGGGACTAGCGGGAGCTCCTACAATGAGCAGTTCTTC
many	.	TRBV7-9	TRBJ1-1	CASSNGLRGNTEAFF	TGTGCCAGCAGCAACGGACTCAGGGGTAACACTGAAGCTTTCTTT
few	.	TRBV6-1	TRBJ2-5	CASSPLGGLETQYF	TGTGCCAGCAGTCCCCTGGGGGGCCTTGAGACCCAGTACTTC
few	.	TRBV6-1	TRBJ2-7	CASSEPGRPSSYEQYF	TGTGCCAGCAGTGAACCAGGACGGCCGAGCTCCTACGAGCAGTACTTC
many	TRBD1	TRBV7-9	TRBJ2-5	CASSRAGTGRPTQYF	TGTGCCAGCAGCAGAGCCGGGACAGGGCGACCGACCCAGTACTTC
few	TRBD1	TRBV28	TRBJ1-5	CASSLGQGYPQPQHF	TGTGCCAGCAGTTTGGGACAGGGTTATCCTCAGCCCCAGCATTTT
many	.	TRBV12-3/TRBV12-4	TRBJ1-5	CASSWTAQPQHF	TGTGCCAGCAGTTGGACTGCTCAGCCCCAGCATTTT
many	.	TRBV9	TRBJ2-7	CASSRTGSSYEQYF	TGTGCCAGCAGTCGTACCGGGAGCTCCTACGAGCAGTACTTC
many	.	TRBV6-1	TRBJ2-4	CASSQDRKKNIQYF	TGTGCCAGCAGTCAAGACAGGAAAAAAAACATTCAGTACTTC
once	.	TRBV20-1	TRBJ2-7	CSAEDRLRSYEQYF	TGCAGTGCTGAGGACCGCCTCAGGTCCTACGAGCAGTACTTC
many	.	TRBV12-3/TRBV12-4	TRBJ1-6	CASKRWTANSPLHF	TGTGCCAGCAAACGCTGGACAGCTAATTCACCCCTCCACTTT
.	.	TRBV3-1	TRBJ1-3	CASSQEGYRESIYF	TGTGCCAGCAGCCAAGAGGGTTATAGGGAATCCATATATTTT